The entry below gives a single T cell receptor (beta chain) sequence along with its context. Germline CDR1 is SGHTA and CDR2 is FQGTGA. Trimming removed 5 bases from V and 3 bases from J, with 15 bases in between. This CDR3 comprises 15 residues. Construction of TCR beta libraries relied on iRepertoire HTBI primers and on Arm-PCR targeting CDR3 regions. TCRdb ran MiXCR on the multiplex PCR reads and lists one entry per CDR3 protein. The sample holds hundreds of thousands of distinct CDR3 sequences, approximately 15% seen once. The data originate from a study of regulatory T cells in long-lasting Graves disease. Time point denoted: newly diagnosed GD, antithyroid drugs for less than 3 months. PBMC-derived RNA was used for the TCR library. The same specimen was also included in a second study, on T cells in Graves' hyperthyroidism and ophthalmopathy.

The chain recombines TRBV7-3 with TRBJ2-3; the D gene is possibly TRBD1 (6 bases). This clonotype was obtained from a man aged 40-50 years with Graves disease. Material: peripheral blood mononuclear cells (PBMCs), obtained at new diagnosis, from a patient treated with antithyroid drugs. CDR3 residues: CASSILGAKTDTQYF. In DNA form, the CDR3 reads TGTGCCAGCAGCATTTTGGGGGCAAAGACAGATACGCAGTATTTT.